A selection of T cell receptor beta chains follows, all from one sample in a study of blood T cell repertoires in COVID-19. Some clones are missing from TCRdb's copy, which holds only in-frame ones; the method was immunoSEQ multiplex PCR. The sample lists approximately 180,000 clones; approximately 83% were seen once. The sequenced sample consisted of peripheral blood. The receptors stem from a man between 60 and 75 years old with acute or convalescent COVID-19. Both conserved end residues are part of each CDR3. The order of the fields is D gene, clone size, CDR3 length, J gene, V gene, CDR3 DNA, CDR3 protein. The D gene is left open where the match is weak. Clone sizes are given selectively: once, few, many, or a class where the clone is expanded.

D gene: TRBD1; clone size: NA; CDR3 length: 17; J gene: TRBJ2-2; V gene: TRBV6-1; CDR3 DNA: TGTGCCAGCAGTGTCAGAACAGGGGTAACGAACACCGGGGAGCTGTTTTTT; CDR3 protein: CASSVRTGVTNTGELFF
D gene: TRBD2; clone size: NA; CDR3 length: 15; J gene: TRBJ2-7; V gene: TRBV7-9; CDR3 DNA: TGTGCCAGCAGCTTAGTGGGACTAGCGGGAGGATTCTCTCACTTC; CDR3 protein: CASSLVGLAGGFSHF
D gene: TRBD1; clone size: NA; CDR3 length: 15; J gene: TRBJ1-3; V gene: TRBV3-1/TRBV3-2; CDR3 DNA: TGTGCCAGCAGCTTTGGGACAGGCTCTGGAAACACCATATATTTT; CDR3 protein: CASSFGTGSGNTIYF
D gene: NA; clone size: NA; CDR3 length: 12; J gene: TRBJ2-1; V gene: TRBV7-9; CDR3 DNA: TGTGCCAGCAGCCAGACATCAGGGGAGCAGTTCTTC; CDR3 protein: CASSQTSGEQFF
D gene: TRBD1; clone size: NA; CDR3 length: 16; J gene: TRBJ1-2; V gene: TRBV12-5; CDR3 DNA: TGTGCTAGTGGTTCAGGGACAGGGGGCGGGTTGGATGGCTACACCTTC; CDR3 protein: CASGSGTGGGLDGYTF
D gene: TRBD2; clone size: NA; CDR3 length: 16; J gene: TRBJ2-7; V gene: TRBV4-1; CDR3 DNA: TGCGCCAGCAGCCAAGATGGGTTAGCGGGAGCCAACGAGCAGTACTTC; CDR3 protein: CASSQDGLAGANEQYF
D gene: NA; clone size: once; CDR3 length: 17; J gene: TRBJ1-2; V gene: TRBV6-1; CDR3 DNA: TGTGCCAGCAGTGCCTCGGACGCCTTAAGGGGGGGAGGTGGCTACACCTTC; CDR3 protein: CASSASDALRGGGGYTF
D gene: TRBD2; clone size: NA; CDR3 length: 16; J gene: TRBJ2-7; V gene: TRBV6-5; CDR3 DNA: TGTGCCAGCAGTTACTCGAGAGGGCTAGCGGGAGGGGAGCAGTACTTC; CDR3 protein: CASSYSRGLAGGEQYF
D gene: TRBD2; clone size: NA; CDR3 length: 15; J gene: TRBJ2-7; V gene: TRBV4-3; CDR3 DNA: TGCGCCAGCAGCCCCTACCCCTTGCTAGCGGCTACGCAGTACTTC; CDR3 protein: CASSPYPLLAATQYF
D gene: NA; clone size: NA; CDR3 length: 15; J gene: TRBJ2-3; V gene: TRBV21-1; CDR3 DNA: TGTGCCAGCAGCAAAGCGGGAGGGAGAACAGATACGCAGTATTTT; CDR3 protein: CASSKAGGRTDTQYF
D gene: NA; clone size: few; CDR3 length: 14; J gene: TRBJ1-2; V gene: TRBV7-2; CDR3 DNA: TGTGCCAGCAGCTTAGTCGGGAATGGCTATGGCTACACCTTC; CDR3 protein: CASSLVGNGYGYTF
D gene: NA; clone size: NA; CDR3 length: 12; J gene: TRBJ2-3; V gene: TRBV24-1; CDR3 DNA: TGTGCCACCAGTGATACTATTGATACGCAGTATTTT; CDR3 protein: CATSDTIDTQYF
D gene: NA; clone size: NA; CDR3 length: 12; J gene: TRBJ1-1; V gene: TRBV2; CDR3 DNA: TGTGCCAGAACGGGGGAGGGCACTGAAGCTTTCTTT; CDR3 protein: CARTGEGTEAFF
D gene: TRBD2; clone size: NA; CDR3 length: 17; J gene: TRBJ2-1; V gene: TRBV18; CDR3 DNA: TGTGCCAGCTCACCCCGTGCCCTACTAGCGGGAGGGAATGAGCAGTTCTTC; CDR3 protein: CASSPRALLAGGNEQFF
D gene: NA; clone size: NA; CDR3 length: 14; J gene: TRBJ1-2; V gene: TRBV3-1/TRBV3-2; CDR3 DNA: TGTGCCAGCAGCCAACCGAAACAGGGCTATGGCTACACCTTC; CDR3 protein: CASSQPKQGYGYTF
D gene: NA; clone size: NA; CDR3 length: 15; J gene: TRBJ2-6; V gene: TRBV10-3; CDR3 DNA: TGTGCCATCAGTGGCATGGCCTCTGGGGCCAACGTCCTGACTTTC; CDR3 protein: CAISGMASGANVLTF
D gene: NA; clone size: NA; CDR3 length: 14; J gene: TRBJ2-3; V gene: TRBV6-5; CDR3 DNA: TGTGCCACCCAAGACGGGAGTGATACAGATACGCAGTATTTT; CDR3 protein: CATQDGSDTDTQYF
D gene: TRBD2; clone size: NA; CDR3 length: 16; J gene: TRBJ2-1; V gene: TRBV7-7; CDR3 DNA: TGTGCTAGCAGCTTAGGCCCGGCTAGCGGGGGGGGAGAGCAGTTCTTC; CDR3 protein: CASSLGPASGGGEQFF
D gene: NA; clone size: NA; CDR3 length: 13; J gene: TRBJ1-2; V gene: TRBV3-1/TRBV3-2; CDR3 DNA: TGTGCCAGCAGCCAAGGTGGCCCCTATGGCTACACCTTC; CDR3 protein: CASSQGGPYGYTF
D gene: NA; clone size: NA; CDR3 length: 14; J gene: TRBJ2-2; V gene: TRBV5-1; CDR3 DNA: TGCGCCAGCAGCTTGGGAGTTGACACCGGGGAGCTGTTTTTT; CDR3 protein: CASSLGVDTGELFF
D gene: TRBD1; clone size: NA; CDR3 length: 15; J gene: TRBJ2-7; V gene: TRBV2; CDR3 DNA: TGTGCCAGCAGGCTCAACGGACAGGAGATCTACGAGCAGTACTTC; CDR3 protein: CASRLNGQEIYEQYF
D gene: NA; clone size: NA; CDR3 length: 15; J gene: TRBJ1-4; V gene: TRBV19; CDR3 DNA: TGTGCCAGTAGTCCTATCCGGGACACCCTAGAAAAACTGTTTTTT; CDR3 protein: CASSPIRDTLEKLFF
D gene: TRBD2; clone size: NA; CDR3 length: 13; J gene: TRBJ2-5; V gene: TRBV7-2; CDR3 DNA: TGTGCCAGCAGCTTTAGCGGGGAGGAGACCCAGTACTTC; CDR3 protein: CASSFSGEETQYF
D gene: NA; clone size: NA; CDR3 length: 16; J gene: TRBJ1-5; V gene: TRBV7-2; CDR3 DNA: TGTGCCAGCAGCTTAGGAGGGCGTTGGAGCAATCAGCCCCAGCATTTT; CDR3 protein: CASSLGGRWSNQPQHF
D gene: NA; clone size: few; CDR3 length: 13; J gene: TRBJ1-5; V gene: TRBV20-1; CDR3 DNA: TGCAGTGCTGGTGGGGCCCCACTGGAGCCCCAGCATTTT; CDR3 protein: CSAGGAPLEPQHF
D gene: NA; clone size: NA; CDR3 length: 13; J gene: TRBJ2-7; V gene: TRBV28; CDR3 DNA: TGTGCCAGCAGTCTCAGACATCCTACCGAGCAGTACTTC; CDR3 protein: CASSLRHPTEQYF
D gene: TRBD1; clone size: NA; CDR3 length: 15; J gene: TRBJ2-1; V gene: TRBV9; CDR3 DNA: TGTGCCAGCAGCGTTCGGACAGGGCCAAACAATGAGCAGTTCTTC; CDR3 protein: CASSVRTGPNNEQFF
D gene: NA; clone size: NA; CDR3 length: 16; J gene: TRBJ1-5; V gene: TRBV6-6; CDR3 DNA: TGTGCCAGCAGCAATTCAGGGGCCTGGAGCAATCAGCCCCAGCATTTT; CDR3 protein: CASSNSGAWSNQPQHF
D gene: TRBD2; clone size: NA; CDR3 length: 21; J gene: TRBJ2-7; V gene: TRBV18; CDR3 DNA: TGTGCCAGCTCACCAGAGTTCGTGTTTGTCCTAGCGGAAAGAGTAACTTACGAGCAGTACTTC; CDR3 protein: CASSPEFVFVLAERVTYEQYF
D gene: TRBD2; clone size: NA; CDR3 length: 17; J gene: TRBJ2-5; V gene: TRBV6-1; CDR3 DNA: TGTGCCAGCAGTGAATTGGCTAGCGGGAGGAACTCGGAGACCCAGTACTTC; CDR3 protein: CASSELASGRNSETQYF
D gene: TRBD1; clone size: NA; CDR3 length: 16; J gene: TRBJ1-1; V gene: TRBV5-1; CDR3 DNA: TGCGCCAGCAGCTCAACCGGACAGGGTTCGAACACTGAAGCTTTCTTT; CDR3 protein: CASSSTGQGSNTEAFF
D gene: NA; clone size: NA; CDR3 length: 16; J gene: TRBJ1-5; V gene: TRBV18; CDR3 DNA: TGTGCCAGCTCACTCCCCGGGACGACAGGCTATCAGCCCCAGCATTTT; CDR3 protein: CASSLPGTTGYQPQHF
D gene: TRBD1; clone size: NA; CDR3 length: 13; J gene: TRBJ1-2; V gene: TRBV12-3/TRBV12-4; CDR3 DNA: TGTGCCAGCAGTGGACAGGGTGCGGAAGGCTACACCTTC; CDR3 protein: CASSGQGAEGYTF
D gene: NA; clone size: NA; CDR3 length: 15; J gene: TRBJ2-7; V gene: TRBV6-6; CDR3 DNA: TGTGCCAGCAAGTCCAGCCCGGCGGCCTCCTACGAGCAGTACTTC; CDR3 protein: CASKSSPAASYEQYF
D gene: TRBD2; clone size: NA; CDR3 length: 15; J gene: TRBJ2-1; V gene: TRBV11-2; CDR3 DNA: TGTGCCAGCAGCTTTGGGCTAGCGGGAGTCTATGAGCAGTTCTTC; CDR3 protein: CASSFGLAGVYEQFF
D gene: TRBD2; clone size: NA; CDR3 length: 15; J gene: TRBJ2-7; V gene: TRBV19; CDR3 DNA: TGTGCCAGTAGTGAAACCGGGACTAGGACCTACGAGCAGTACTTC; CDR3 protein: CASSETGTRTYEQYF
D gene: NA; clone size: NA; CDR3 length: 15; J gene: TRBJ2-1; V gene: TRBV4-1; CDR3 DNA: TGCGCCAGCAGCCAAGATGGCCGACTAGTGAGTGAGCAGTTCTTC; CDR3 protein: CASSQDGRLVSEQFF
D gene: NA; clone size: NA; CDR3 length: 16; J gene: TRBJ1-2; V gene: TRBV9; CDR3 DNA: TGTGCCAGCAGCGTAGCTGCATCACGCGCTAACTATGGCTACACCTTC; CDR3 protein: CASSVAASRANYGYTF
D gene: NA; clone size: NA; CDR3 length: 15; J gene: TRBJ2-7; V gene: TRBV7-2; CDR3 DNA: TGTGCCAGCAGCTCCACCGGGACATACGCCTACGAGCAGTACTTC; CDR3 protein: CASSSTGTYAYEQYF
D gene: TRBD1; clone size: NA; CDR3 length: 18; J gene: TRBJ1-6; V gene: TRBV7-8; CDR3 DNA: TGTGCCAGCAGCTTGGGACAGGGTGCCGCTCGGGATAATTCACCCCTCCACTTT; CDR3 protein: CASSLGQGAARDNSPLHF
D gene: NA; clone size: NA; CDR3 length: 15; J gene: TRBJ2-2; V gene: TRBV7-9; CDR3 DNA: TGTGCCAGCAGCTTAATTGGGGGGATCACCGGGGAGCTGTTTTTT; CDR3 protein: CASSLIGGITGELFF
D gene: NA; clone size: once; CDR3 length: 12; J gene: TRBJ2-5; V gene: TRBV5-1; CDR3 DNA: TGCGCCAGCAGCTTGGCGGGAGAGACCCAGTACTTC; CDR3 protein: CASSLAGETQYF
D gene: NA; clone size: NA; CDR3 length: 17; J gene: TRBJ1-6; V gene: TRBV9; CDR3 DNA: TGTGCCAGCAGCGCCCCACTGGTAGATGCCTATAATTCACCCCTCCACTTT; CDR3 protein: CASSAPLVDAYNSPLHF
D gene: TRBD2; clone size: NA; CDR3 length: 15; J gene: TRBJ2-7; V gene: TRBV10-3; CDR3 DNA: TGTGCCACGCGTATGGGGACTAGCGGGAGTACCGAGCAGTACTTC; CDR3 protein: CATRMGTSGSTEQYF
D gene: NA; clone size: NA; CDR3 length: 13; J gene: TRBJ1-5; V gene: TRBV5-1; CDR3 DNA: TGCGCCAGCAGCTTGACAGGCAATCAGCCCCAGCATTTT; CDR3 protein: CASSLTGNQPQHF
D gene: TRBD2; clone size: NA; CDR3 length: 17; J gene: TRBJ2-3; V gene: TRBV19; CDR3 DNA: TGTGCCAGTAGTATGAGACTAGCGGGGGGATCCACAGATACGCAGTATTTT; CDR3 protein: CASSMRLAGGSTDTQYF
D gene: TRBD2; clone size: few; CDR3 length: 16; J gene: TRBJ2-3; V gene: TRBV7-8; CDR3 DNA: TGTGCCAGCAGCTCTACCCCAGCGGGAGGTGCAGATACGCAGTATTTT; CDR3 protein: CASSSTPAGGADTQYF
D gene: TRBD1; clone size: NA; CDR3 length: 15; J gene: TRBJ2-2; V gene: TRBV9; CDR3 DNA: TGTGCCAGCAGCACATACAGGGGGAAAACCGGGGAGCTGTTTTTT; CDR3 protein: CASSTYRGKTGELFF